This TCR beta chain came from a study of blood T cell repertoires in COVID-19. Study background: Samples taken during acute and convalescent COVID-19 were collected in the United States, Italy and Spain. Sample material is recorded as cDNA or gDNA derived from T cells, B-cell-depleted T cells, or PBMCs.

As handled by the study authors: Reference gene primer amplification gave estimated nucleated cell counts. The assay was immunoSEQ multiplex PCR, and TCRdb's table has in-frame clones only and misses some. For V, J and clone size, that table is used; D and trimming come from the DNA. The sample has tens of thousands of clones; approximately 84% are singletons. The CDR3 contains 15 residues. Per the germline V gene, CDR1 is SEHNR and CDR2 is FQNEAQ (reference sequence). J gave up 5 bases and V 1 base, and 7 bases lay outside the gene matches. This chain connects TRBV7-9 to TRBJ2-5; TRBD1 matches at 7 bases. The clonotype originates from a middle-aged man with active COVID-19. Sequences were obtained from peripheral blood. The CDR3 DNA is TGTGCCAGCAGCTTAGGTCCCAGGGGGAAGGAGACCCAGTACTTC. It is translated as CASSLGPRGKETQYF.